The entry that follows covers one TCR beta chain sequence. This clonotype has at least ten counts. This receptor's antigen is unknown. Nothing much larger sits one base from this clone, and base qualities are not available. The record originates from a study of T cell repertoires in cytomegalovirus infection (dated by TCRdb to about 2019). With regard to the full study: Donor HLA type was relevant to the analysis, because carriage of CMV infection together with the matching HLA type was indicated by public TCR beta signatures.

The sequencing machine was an Illumina HiSeq 1500. Starting from the raw public reads, TCRdb applied fastp trimming at Q25, assembled clones with MiXCR and retained in-frame beta chains. For every CDR3 protein sequence, its rows merge into one entry that carries the most common genes and DNA. This sample is represented by roughly 120,000 distinct CDR3 sequences; 10% of them were singletons. The top ten clones comprise over 25% of the sample. At the junction V is shortened by 3 bases and J by 5 bases; bases outside the gene matches: 8. From its cysteine to its phenylalanine, the CDR3 spans 15 amino acids. Of all the DNA, just the CDR3 is kept, 45 bases in frame from base 1. Taken from the germline V gene, the CDR1 and CDR2 loops are SGHTA and FQGNSA. The paper as a whole reports these results and caveats: The ex vivo response was dominated by HLA-C-restricted CMV-specific TCR beta clonotypes, which also provided the single most frequent clonotype in two of eight donors. Carriers of CMV infection plus the relevant HLA type were discriminated by the cumulative frequency of public TCR beta family members in the study cohort and in an independent approximately 340-donor cohort.

The sequence came from a human donor in good health (CMV status not recorded). Some clones in this sample may be carry-over from other donors' samples. The sequencing input was PBMCs, sequenced either directly or after in vitro stimulation (not recorded which). The V gene is TRBV7-2 and the J gene is TRBJ2-3; 7 bases in the middle match TRBD2. The CDR3 region has the sequence CASSFFAGVVDTQYF. The DNA sequence follows: TGTGCCAGCAGCTTTTTCGCGGGAGTGGTAGATACGCAGTATTTT.